Listed below are T cell receptor beta chains from one sample, sequenced in a study of T cell repertoires in cytomegalovirus infection. TCRdb redid the calling of the reads with MiXCR, one entry per CDR3 protein. The profile shows 57,000 or so distinct CDR3 sequences, roughly 34% of them singletons. No antigens are known for them. Sequenced input: PBMCs, sequenced either directly or after in vitro stimulation (not recorded which). Receptors were obtained from a human donor in good health (CMV status not recorded). Some clones in this sample may be carry-over from other donors' samples. CDR3s include the opening cysteine and the closing phenylalanine or tryptophan. The D gene is left open where the match is weak. Not every row has a clone size; where given, it reads once, few, many or a size class.

cdr3_aa	cdr3_nt	clone_size	d_call	v_call	j_call
CASSLPPTRVGTEAFF	TGTGCCAGCAGCCTACCGCCAACAAGGGTCGGCACTGAAGCTTTCTTT	many	-	TRBV6-5	TRBJ1-1
CASGRVSGNTIYF	TGTGCCAGCGGTAGGGTTTCGGGAAACACCATATATTTT	-	-	TRBV6-5	TRBJ1-3
CASSFGSPLHF	TGTGCCAGCAGCTTTGGGTCACCCCTCCACTTT	few	-	TRBV7-2	TRBJ1-6
CAWISTSGYTGELFF	TGTGCCTGGATTTCGACTAGCGGGTACACCGGGGAGCTGTTTTTT	-	TRBD2	TRBV30	TRBJ2-2
CASSLRLTNTEAFF	TGTGCCAGCAGCTTGAGGTTAACGAACACTGAAGCTTTCTTT	few	-	TRBV7-8	TRBJ1-1
CATSVRTGIHTQYF	TGTGCCACCAGTGTCAGGACGGGGATCCATACGCAGTATTTT	-	-	TRBV24-1	TRBJ2-3
CSARPLGTSYNEQFF	TGCAGTGCTAGACCTCTAGGGACCTCCTACAATGAGCAGTTCTTC	-	-	TRBV20-1	TRBJ2-1
CASSPGTGQQETQYF	TGTGCCAGCAGCCCAGGGACAGGCCAACAAGAGACCCAGTACTTC	few	TRBD1	TRBV3-1	TRBJ2-5
CASSLVQTVSYEQYF	TGTGCCAGCAGCTTAGTTCAGACAGTCTCCTACGAGCAGTACTTC	-	-	TRBV7-8	TRBJ2-7
CASRRLGLPRSGANVLTF	TGTGCCAGTAGGCGTCTGGGCCTACCACGTTCTGGGGCCAACGTCCTGACTTTC	few	-	TRBV19	TRBJ2-6
CASSPSLELDTQYF	TGTGCCAGCAGCCCTAGTCTAGAGTTGGATACGCAGTATTTT	-	-	TRBV11-2	TRBJ2-3
CASSWDGTSYEQYF	TGTGCCAGCAGTTGGGATGGGACCTCCTACGAGCAGTACTTC	few	-	TRBV6-6	TRBJ2-7
CASSLGFDRGNYGYTF	TGTGCCAGCAGCTTAGGATTTGACAGGGGAAACTATGGCTACACCTTC	many	TRBD1	TRBV7-2	TRBJ1-2
CSALQDRNSPLHF	TGCAGTGCGTTACAGGACCGGAATTCACCCCTCCACTTT	few	-	TRBV20-1	TRBJ1-6
CASSRLVGNTEAFF	TGTGCCAGCAGCCGACTGGTGGGGAACACTGAAGCTTTCTTT	-	-	TRBV5-4	TRBJ1-1
CASSLRSNTEAFF	TGTGCCAGCAGCTTACGTTCGAACACTGAAGCTTTCTTT	-	-	TRBV11-2	TRBJ1-1
CASSLAGGQGNEQFF	TGTGCCAGCAGCTTAGCGGGCGGGCAGGGGAATGAGCAGTTCTTC	many	-	TRBV7-6	TRBJ2-1
CSAMPRGRKAFF	TGCAGCGCCATGCCCAGGGGCCGGAAAGCTTTCTTT	-	-	TRBV29-1	TRBJ1-1
CAKWTDYGYTF	TGTGCCAAATGGACAGACTATGGCTACACCTTC	few	-	TRBV19	TRBJ1-2
CATSTGRLSGANVLTF	TGTGCCACCTCGACAGGGAGACTCTCTGGGGCCAACGTCCTGACTTTC	medium-sized	TRBD1	TRBV27	TRBJ2-6
CAWNTGGKVYEQYF	TGTGCCTGGAACACAGGGGGGAAAGTTTACGAGCAGTACTTC	few	TRBD1	TRBV30	TRBJ2-7
CAISEQGRFSPLHF	TGTGCCATCAGTGAGCAGGGCCGCTTTTCACCCCTCCACTTT	many	-	TRBV10-3	TRBJ1-6
CAPQGISSPLHF	TGTGCCCCACAGGGGATCTCTTCACCCCTCCACTTT	-	TRBD1	TRBV7-4	TRBJ1-6
CASSPGGPYEQYF	TGTGCCAGCAGCCCGGGGGGCCCCTACGAGCAGTACTTC	-	-	TRBV5-4	TRBJ2-7
CASSPRLAGGPSAGANVLTF	TGTGCCAGCAGCCCTCGACTTGCGGGGGGCCCGTCGGCTGGGGCCAACGTCCTGACTTTC	many	TRBD2	TRBV7-2	TRBJ2-6
CASSLAVSGDGDEQFF	TGCGCCAGCAGCTTGGCAGTTAGCGGGGACGGGGATGAGCAGTTCTTC	-	TRBD2	TRBV5-1	TRBJ2-1
CASSSYGRPDTQYF	TGTGCCAGCAGCTCGTACGGGCGCCCAGATACGCAGTATTTT	-	-	TRBV7-4	TRBJ2-3
CASGSKENTEAFF	TGTGCCAGCGGCTCTAAGGAAAACACTGAAGCTTTCTTT	few	-	TRBV6-2/TRBV6-3	TRBJ1-1
CASSQPGSEQYF	TGTGCCAGCAGTCAGCCGGGGTCCGAGCAGTACTTC	few	-	TRBV7-8	TRBJ2-7
CASSQGGQAQYF	TGCGCCAGCAGCCAAGGGGGACAAGCGCAGTATTTT	few	-	TRBV4-1	TRBJ2-3
CASSIRGQPQHF	TGTGCCAGTAGTATCCGGGGCCAGCCCCAGCATTTT	-	-	TRBV19	TRBJ1-5
CASTRDTEAFF	TGTGCCAGCACCCGAGACACTGAAGCTTTCTTT	-	-	TRBV12-3/TRBV12-4	TRBJ1-1
CASSLGGTNFNEQFF	TGTGCCAGCAGCTTGGGCGGGACAAATTTCAATGAGCAGTTCTTC	-	-	TRBV11-2	TRBJ2-1
CASRRLAGLETQYF	TGTGCCAGCCGCCGACTAGCGGGGTTAGAGACCCAGTACTTC	many	TRBD2	TRBV2	TRBJ2-5
CSALPGTEVDGYTF	TGCAGTGCTCTTCCCGGGACAGAAGTGGATGGCTACACCTTC	-	TRBD1	TRBV20-1	TRBJ1-2
CASRGQVDLRQYF	TGTGCCAGCAGAGGCCAGGTAGATCTACGGCAGTACTTC	-	-	TRBV2	TRBJ2-7
CASSRSTVRTAGEQFF	TGTGCCAGCAGCCGATCGACAGTACGTACGGCGGGGGAGCAGTTCTTC	-	-	TRBV12-3/TRBV12-4	TRBJ2-1
CASSPRTGPEAFF	TGTGCCAGCAGCCCCCGGACAGGGCCTGAAGCTTTCTTT	-	TRBD1	TRBV5-6	TRBJ1-1
CASSHAQDHGYTF	TGTGCCAGCAGCCATGCACAGGACCATGGCTACACCTTC	-	-	TRBV14	TRBJ1-2
CASSSLGVVLDEQYF	TGTGCCAGCAGTTCCTTAGGAGTGGTGCTCGACGAGCAGTACTTC	-	-	TRBV27	TRBJ2-7
CASGWAGGSYEQYF	TGTGCCAGCGGATGGGCGGGAGGGTCCTACGAGCAGTACTTC	few	TRBD2	TRBV12-3/TRBV12-4	TRBJ2-7
CASSLVREDKLFF	TGTGCCAGCAGCTTAGTGAGGGAAGATAAACTGTTTTTT	many	-	TRBV7-2	TRBJ1-4
CASSQELGRARYNEQFF	TGCGCCAGCAGCCAAGAACTCGGGAGGGCCAGGTACAATGAGCAGTTCTTC	few	TRBD2	TRBV4-3	TRBJ2-1
CASSQGTGQRYNEQFF	TGCGCCAGCAGCCAAGGAACGGGACAACGCTACAATGAGCAGTTCTTC	few	-	TRBV4-1	TRBJ2-1
CASSSARDSGNTIYF	TGTGCCAGCAGCTCGGCCCGAGACTCTGGAAACACCATATATTTT	few	-	TRBV7-2	TRBJ1-3
CASGATGRNTGELFF	TGTGCTAGTGGCGCGACAGGGCGGAACACCGGGGAGCTGTTTTTT	-	TRBD1	TRBV12-5	TRBJ2-2
CASSQQGSEQFF	TGCGCCAGCAGCCAACAGGGCAGTGAGCAGTTCTTC	few	-	TRBV4-3	TRBJ2-1
CASNQLSTDTQYF	TGTGCCAGCAATCAACTGAGCACAGATACGCAGTATTTT	-	-	TRBV7-2	TRBJ2-3
CASSYSSVYEQYF	TGTGCCAGCAGTTACTCGTCGGTCTACGAGCAGTACTTC	few	-	TRBV6-5	TRBJ2-7
CASAQGDSYQPQHF	TGTGCCAGCGCCCAGGGGGACAGCTATCAGCCCCAGCATTTT	-	TRBD1	TRBV2	TRBJ1-5
CASSIRWSHEQFF	TGTGCCAGCAGCATAAGATGGAGCCATGAGCAGTTCTTC	few	-	TRBV6-2/TRBV6-3	TRBJ2-1
CASSLESSGTISTGFNQPQHF	TGTGCCAGCAGCTTAGAATCTTCAGGCACCATTAGTACGGGTTTCAATCAGCCCCAGCATTTT	many	-	TRBV7-2	TRBJ1-5
CASSEGGGAYEQYF	TGTGCCAGCAGTGAAGGCGGGGGGGCCTACGAGCAGTACTTC	-	TRBD2	TRBV2	TRBJ2-7